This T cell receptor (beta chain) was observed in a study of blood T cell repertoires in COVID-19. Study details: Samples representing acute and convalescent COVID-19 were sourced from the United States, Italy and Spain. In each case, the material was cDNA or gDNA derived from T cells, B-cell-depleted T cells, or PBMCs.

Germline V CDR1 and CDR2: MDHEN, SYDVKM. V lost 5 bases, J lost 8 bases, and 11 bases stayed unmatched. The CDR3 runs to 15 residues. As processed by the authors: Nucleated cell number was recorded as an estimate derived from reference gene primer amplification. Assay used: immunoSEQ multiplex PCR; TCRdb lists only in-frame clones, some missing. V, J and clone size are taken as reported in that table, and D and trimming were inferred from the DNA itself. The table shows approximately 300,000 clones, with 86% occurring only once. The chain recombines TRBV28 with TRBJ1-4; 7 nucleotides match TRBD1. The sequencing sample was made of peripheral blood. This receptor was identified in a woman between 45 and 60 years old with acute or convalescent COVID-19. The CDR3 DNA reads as TGTGCCAGCAGTACTGGACAGGCGCGCCCCGAAAAACTGTTTTTT. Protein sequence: CASSTGQARPEKLFF.